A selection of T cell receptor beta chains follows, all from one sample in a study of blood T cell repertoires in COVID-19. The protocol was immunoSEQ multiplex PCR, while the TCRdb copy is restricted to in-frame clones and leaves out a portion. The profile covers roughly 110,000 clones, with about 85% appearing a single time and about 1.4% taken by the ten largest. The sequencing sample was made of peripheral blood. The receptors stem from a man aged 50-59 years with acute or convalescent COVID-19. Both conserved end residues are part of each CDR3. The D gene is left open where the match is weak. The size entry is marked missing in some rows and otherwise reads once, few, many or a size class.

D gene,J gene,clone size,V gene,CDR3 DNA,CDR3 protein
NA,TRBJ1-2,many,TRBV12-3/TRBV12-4,TGTGCCACATATGTACCCCGGGGTCATGGCTACACCTTC,CATYVPRGHGYTF
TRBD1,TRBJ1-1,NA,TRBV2,TGTGCCAGCAATAAACAGGGGAATACTGAAGCTTTCTTT,CASNKQGNTEAFF
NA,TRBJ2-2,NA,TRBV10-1,TGCGCCAGCAGTAGGACAAGGAACACCGGGGAGCTGTTTTTT,CASSRTRNTGELFF
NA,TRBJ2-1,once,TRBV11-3,TGTGCCAGCAGCTTAGTAGGGAGGCAGGACAATGAGCAGTTCTTC,CASSLVGRQDNEQFF
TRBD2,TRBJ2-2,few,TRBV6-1,TGTGCCAGCAGTGAAGGTAGCGGGGGGCCCGGGGAGCTGTTTTTT,CASSEGSGGPGELFF
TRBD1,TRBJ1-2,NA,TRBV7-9,TGTGCCAGCAGCTTAGACAGGGGTGTGGACTATGGCTACACCTTC,CASSLDRGVDYGYTF
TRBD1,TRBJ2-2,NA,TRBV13,TGTGCCAGCAGCTCCGCAGGGACAGGGGTCGGAACCGGGGAGCTGTTTTTT,CASSSAGTGVGTGELFF
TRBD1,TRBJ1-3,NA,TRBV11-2,TGTGCCAGCAGCCGTCGGAGTGACAGGGCTTTCATTTCAGGAAACACCATATATTTT,CASSRRSDRAFISGNTIYF
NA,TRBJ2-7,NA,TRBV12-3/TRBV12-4,TGTGCCAGCAGTTATTCCCACTCCTACGAGCAGTACTTC,CASSYSHSYEQYF
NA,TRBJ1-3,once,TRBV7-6,TGTGCCAGCAGCTTGTCCTATGCTCCTGGAAACACCATATATTTT,CASSLSYAPGNTIYF
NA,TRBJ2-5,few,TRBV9,TGTGCCAGCAGCCCTTACGGGGAGCGAGAGACCCAGTACTTC,CASSPYGERETQYF
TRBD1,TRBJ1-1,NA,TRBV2,TGTGCCAGCAGTGTTGGGACAGGGGGCACTGAAGCTTTCTTT,CASSVGTGGTEAFF
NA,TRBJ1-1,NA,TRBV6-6,TGTGCCAGCAGTTCCTACGCGGGCCCGAACACTGAAGCTTTCTTT,CASSSYAGPNTEAFF
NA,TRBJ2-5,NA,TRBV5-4,TGTGCCAGCAGCTTGTCTCGAGAGGAGACCCAGTACTTC,CASSLSREETQYF
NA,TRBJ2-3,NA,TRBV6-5,TGTGCCAGCACCAGACTCTCTAGCACAGATACGCAGTATTTT,CASTRLSSTDTQYF
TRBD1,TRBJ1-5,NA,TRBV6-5,TGTGCCACGAGACAGGGGGCACGGCAGCCCCAGCATTTT,CATRQGARQPQHF
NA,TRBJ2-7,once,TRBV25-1,TGTGCCACCGCCGGGACTCCTACCTACGAGCAGTACTTC,CATAGTPTYEQYF
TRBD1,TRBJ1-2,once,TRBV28,TGTGCCAGCAGACCCCCCCGGGACAGGGGTAACTATGGCTACACCTTC,CASRPPRDRGNYGYTF
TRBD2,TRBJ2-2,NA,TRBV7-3,TGTGCCAGCAGCCCGTCGCCCGCGGGGGGTTCCGGGGAGCTGTTTTTT,CASSPSPAGGSGELFF